Listed below are T cell receptor beta chains from one sample, sequenced in a study of T cell changes during pregnancy in multiple sclerosis. Produced via immunoSEQ multiplex PCR; TCRdb's table is partial and in-frame only. In the table there are about 99,000 clones, almost 95% of which are singletons. The sequences come from peripheral blood, collected after pregnancy. The receptors come from a female donor with multiple sclerosis, enrolled in a pregnancy study. CDR3s include the opening cysteine and the closing phenylalanine or tryptophan. The D gene is left open where the match is weak. Clone size is stated in some rows and not others, as once, few, many or a class when expanded.

>TRBV27|NA|NA|TRBJ2-6
TGTGCCAGCACTGGACTTCGAGGGGCCAACGTCCTGACTTTC
CASTGLRGANVLTF
>TRBV9|NA|NA|TRBJ1-2
TGTGCCAGCAGCGAGACTAGCCTAGGAGGCTACACCTTC
CASSETSLGGYTF
>TRBV25-1|few|NA|TRBJ1-3
TGTGCCAGCCATGAGTACTCTGGAAACACCATATATTTT
CASHEYSGNTIYF
>TRBV5-1|once|TRBD1|TRBJ1-1
TGCGCCAGCAGCAAGGGGGCCACTGAAGCTTTCTTT
CASSKGATEAFF
>TRBV30|NA|NA|TRBJ2-7
TGTGCCTGGGGCGGGTCGAGCTCCTACGAGCAGTACTTC
CAWGGSSSYEQYF
>TRBV2|NA|NA|TRBJ2-5
TGTGCCACCCCAGAGAGGGTCAGGGGCATTCAGGAGACCCAGTACTTC
CATPERVRGIQETQYF
>TRBV2|NA|NA|TRBJ1-1
TGTGCCAGCAGTGAAACCGGGCGGGTGTCAGCTTTCTTT
CASSETGRVSAFF
>TRBV21-1|NA|NA|TRBJ1-2
TGTGCCAGCAGCAAACAGGGTAACTATGGCTACACCTTC
CASSKQGNYGYTF
>TRBV7-8|NA|TRBD1|TRBJ2-2
TGTGCCAGCAGCTTACGGACAGGGACTGTCGGGGAGCTGTTTTTT
CASSLRTGTVGELFF
>TRBV7-2|NA|NA|TRBJ1-3
TGTGCCAGCAGCATGCCACAGGGTGGAGGCGGCACCATATATTTT
CASSMPQGGGGTIYF
>TRBV7-9|NA|TRBD1|TRBJ2-5
TGTGCCAGCTTTCAAACAGGGGCGCAAGAGACCCAGTACTTC
CASFQTGAQETQYF
>TRBV7-3|NA|TRBD1|TRBJ1-1
TGTGCCAGCAGCCTACAGGGGGCGAAAAACACTGAAGCTTTCTTT
CASSLQGAKNTEAFF
>TRBV11-1|NA|TRBD2|TRBJ2-3
TGTGCCAGCAGCTCAATGGGGGGGGTGGCAGATACGCAGTATTTT
CASSSMGGVADTQYF
>TRBV7-3|NA|TRBD2|TRBJ2-3
TGTGCCAGCAGCTTATGGGCCGGGACTAGCGTGGCAGATACGCAGTATTTT
CASSLWAGTSVADTQYF
>TRBV27|NA|NA|TRBJ1-2
TGTGCCAGCAGTCCCTTCCGACAGCCCCAGGACGGTGGCTACACCTTC
CASSPFRQPQDGGYTF
>TRBV7-7|NA|TRBD2|TRBJ2-1
TGTGCCAGCAGCCCTTCACCGGGGGGCTACAATGAGCAGTTCTTC
CASSPSPGGYNEQFF
>TRBV4-3|NA|NA|TRBJ1-1
TGCGCCAGCAGCCAAGAGGCGGGGAACACTGAAGCTTTCTTT
CASSQEAGNTEAFF
>TRBV7-6|NA|NA|TRBJ2-3
TGTGCCAGCAGCTTAGGATCTGCAGGAGATACGCAGTATTTT
CASSLGSAGDTQYF
>TRBV2|NA|NA|TRBJ2-2
TGTGCCAGCAAGGGACTTTTGACCGGGGAGCTGTTTTTT
CASKGLLTGELFF
>TRBV18|NA|TRBD2|TRBJ2-1
TGTGCCAGCTCATCCGGGACTAGCGGGGTCAATGAGCAGTTCTTC
CASSSGTSGVNEQFF
>TRBV30|NA|TRBD1|TRBJ2-5
TGTGCCTGGAGTGTACCCGCCAGGGGGCTTGGGACCCAGTACTTC
CAWSVPARGLGTQYF
>TRBV28|NA|NA|TRBJ2-7
TGTGCCAGCAGTGTCAGGAACTCCTACGAGCAGTACTTC
CASSVRNSYEQYF
>TRBV19|once|NA|TRBJ1-1
TGTGCCAGTACCCCCAGGGGAAGCACTGAAGCTTTCTTT
CASTPRGSTEAFF
>TRBV5-4|once|TRBD1|TRBJ2-7
TGTGCCAGCAGCTCACCGGACAGGGGCCACGAGCAGTACTTC
CASSSPDRGHEQYF
>TRBV5-4|NA|NA|TRBJ1-2
TGTGCCAGCCGGTCTTTTGGGGGCCCCTATGGCTACACCTTC
CASRSFGGPYGYTF
>TRBV9|NA|NA|TRBJ1-1
TGTGCCAGCTCCCTCTACGCGCCGGGGGACACTGAAGCTTTCTTT
CASSLYAPGDTEAFF
>TRBV7-2|once|NA|TRBJ2-1
TGTGCCAGCAGCTTAACGAGGGACTTCTCCTACAATGAGCAGTTCTTC
CASSLTRDFSYNEQFF